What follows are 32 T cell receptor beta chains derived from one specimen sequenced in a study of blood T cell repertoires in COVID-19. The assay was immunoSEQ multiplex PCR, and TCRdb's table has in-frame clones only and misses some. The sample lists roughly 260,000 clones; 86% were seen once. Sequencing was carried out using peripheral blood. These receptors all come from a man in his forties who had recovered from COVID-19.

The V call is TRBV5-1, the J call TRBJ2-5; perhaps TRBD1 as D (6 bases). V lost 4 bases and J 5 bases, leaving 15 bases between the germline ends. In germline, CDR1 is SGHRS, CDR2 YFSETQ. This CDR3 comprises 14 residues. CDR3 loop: CASSPGQIWETQYF. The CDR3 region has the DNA TGCGCCAGCAGCCCCGGACAGATCTGGGAGACCCAGTACTTC. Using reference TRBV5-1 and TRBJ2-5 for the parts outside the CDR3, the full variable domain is KAGVTQTPRYLIKTRGQQVTLSCSPISGHRSVSWYQQTPGQGLQFLFEYFSETQRNKGNFPGRFSGRQFSNSRSEMNVSTLELGDSALYLCASSPGQIWETQYFGPGTRLLVL.

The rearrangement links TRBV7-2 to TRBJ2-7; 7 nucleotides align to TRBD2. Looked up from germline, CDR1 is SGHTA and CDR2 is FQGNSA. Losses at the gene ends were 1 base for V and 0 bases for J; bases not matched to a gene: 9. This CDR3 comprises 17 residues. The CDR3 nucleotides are TGTGCCAGCAGCTTAGGGTTAGCGGGCGTGAGCTCCTACGAGCAGTACTTC. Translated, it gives CASSLGLAGVSSYEQYF.

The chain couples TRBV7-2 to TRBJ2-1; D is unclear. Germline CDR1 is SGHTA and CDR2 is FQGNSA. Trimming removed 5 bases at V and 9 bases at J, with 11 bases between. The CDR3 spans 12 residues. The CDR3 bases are TGTGCCAGCAGCCACAGCACCCTTGAGCAGTTCTTC. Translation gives CASSHSTLEQFF. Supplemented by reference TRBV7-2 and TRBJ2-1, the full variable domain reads GAGVSQSPSNKVTEKGKDVELRCDPISGHTALYWYRQSLGQGLEFLIYFQGNSAPDKSGLPSDRFSAERTGGSVSTLTIQRTQQEDSAVYLCASSHSTLEQFFGPGTRLTVL.

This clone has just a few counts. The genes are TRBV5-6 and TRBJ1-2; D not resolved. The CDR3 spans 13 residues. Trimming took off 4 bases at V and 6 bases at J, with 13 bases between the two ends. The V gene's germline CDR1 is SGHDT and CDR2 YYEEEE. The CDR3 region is CASSPVRRDGYTF. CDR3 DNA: TGTGCCAGCAGCCCGGTCAGGAGGGATGGCTACACCTTC.

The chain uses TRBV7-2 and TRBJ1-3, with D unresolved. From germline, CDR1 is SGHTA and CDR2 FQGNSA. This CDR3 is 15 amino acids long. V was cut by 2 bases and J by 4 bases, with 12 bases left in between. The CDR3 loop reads CASSLSSGSGNTIYF. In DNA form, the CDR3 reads TGTGCCAGCAGCTTAAGTTCGGGGTCGGGAAACACCATATATTTT.

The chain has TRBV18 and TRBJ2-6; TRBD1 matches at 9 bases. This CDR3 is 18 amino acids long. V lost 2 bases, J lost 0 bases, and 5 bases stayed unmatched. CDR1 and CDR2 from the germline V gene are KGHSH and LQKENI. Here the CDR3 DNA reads TGTGCCAGCTCACCAGGACAGGGGTCCTTCTCTGGGGCCAACGTCCTGACTTTC. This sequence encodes CASSPGQGSFSGANVLTF.

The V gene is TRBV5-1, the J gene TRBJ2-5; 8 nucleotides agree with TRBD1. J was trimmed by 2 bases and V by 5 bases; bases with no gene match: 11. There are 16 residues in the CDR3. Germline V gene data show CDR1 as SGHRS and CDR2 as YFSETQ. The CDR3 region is CASRPGGWAAQETQYF. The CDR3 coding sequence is TGCGCCAGCAGGCCAGGGGGCTGGGCGGCACAAGAGACCCAGTACTTC.

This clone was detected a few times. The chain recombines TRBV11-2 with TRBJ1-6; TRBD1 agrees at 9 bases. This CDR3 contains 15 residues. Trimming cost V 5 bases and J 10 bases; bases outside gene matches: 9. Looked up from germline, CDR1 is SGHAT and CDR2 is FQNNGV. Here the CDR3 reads CASSTGTGPNSPLHF. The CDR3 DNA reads TGTGCCAGCAGCACGGGGACAGGGCCAAACTCACCCCTCCACTTT.

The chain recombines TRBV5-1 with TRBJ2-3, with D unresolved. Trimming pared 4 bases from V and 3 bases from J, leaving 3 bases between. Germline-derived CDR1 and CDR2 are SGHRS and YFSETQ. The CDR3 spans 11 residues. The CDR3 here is CASSLTDTQYF. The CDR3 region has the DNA TGCGCCAGCAGCCTTACAGATACGCAGTATTTT. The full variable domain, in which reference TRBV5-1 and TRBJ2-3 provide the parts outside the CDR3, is KAGVTQTPRYLIKTRGQQVTLSCSPISGHRSVSWYQQTPGQGLQFLFEYFSETQRNKGNFPGRFSGRQFSNSRSEMNVSTLELGDSALYLCASSLTDTQYFGPGTRLTVL.

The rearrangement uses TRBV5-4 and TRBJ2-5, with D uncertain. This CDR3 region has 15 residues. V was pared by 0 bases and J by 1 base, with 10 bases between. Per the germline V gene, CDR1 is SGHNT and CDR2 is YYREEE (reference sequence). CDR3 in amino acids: CASSLARVSQETQYF. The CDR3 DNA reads TGTGCCAGCAGCTTGGCTAGAGTCTCCCAAGAGACCCAGTACTTC.

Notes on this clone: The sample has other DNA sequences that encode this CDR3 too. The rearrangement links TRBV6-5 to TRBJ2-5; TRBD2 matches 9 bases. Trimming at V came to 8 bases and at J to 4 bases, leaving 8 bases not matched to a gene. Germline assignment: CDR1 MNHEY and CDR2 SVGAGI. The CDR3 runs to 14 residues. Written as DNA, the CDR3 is TGTGCCAGCCTCGCGGGGGGGCCCGGAGAGACCCAGTACTTC. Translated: CASLAGGPGETQYF.

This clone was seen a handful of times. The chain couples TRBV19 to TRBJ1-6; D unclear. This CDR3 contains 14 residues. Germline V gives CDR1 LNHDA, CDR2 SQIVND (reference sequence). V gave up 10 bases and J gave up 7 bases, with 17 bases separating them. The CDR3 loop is CATRGQSENSPLHF. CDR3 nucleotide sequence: TGTGCCACCCGGGGTCAGAGTGAGAATTCACCCCTCCACTTT.

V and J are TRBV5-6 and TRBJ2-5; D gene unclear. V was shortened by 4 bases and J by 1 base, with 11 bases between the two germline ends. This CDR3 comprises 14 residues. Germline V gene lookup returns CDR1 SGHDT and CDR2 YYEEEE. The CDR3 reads CASSVPGSQETQYF. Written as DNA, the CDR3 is TGTGCCAGCAGCGTACCAGGTTCCCAAGAGACCCAGTACTTC.

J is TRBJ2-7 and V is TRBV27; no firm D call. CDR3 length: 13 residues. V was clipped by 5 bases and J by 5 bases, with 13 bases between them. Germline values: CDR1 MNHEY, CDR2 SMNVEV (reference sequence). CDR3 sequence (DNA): TGTGCCAGCAGTAACCGCGAGAGCGACGAGCAGTACTTC. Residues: CASSNRESDEQYF.

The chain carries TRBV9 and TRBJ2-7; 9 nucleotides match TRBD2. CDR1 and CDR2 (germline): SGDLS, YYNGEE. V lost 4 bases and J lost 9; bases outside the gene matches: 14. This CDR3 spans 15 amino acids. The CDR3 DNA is TGTGCCAGCAGCCGTAGCGGGGGTGCCTCGTCCTTGCAGTACTTC. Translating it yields CASSRSGGASSLQYF.

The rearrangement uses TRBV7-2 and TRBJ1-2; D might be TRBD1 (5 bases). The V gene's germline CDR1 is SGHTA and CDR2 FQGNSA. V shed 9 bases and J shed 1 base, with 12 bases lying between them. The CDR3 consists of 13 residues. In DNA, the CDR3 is TGTGCCAGTATGGCGGGGGTTAACTATGGCTACACCTTC. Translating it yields CASMAGVNYGYTF.

DNA for the CDR3: TGTGCCAGCCTACAGGGGTGGTCCTACGAGCAGTACTTC. This sequence encodes CASLQGWSYEQYF. The chain carries TRBV2 and TRBJ2-7; 7 positions match TRBD1. The trim removed 8 bases at V and 1 base at J, leaving 5 bases unmatched. The CDR3 consists of 13 residues. Germline-derived CDR1 and CDR2 are SNHLY and FYNNEI.

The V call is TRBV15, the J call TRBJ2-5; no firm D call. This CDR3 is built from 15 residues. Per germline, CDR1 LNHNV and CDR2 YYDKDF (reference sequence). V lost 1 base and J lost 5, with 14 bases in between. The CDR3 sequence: CATSRVNAAKETQYF. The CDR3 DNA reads TGTGCCACCAGCAGAGTAAACGCGGCCAAGGAGACCCAGTACTTC.

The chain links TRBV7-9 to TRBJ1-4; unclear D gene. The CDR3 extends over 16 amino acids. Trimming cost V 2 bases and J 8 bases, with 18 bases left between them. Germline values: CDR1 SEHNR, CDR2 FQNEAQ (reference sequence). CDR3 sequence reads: CASSLMEDRWREKLFF. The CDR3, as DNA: TGTGCCAGCAGCTTAATGGAGGACCGGTGGAGGGAAAAACTGTTTTTT.

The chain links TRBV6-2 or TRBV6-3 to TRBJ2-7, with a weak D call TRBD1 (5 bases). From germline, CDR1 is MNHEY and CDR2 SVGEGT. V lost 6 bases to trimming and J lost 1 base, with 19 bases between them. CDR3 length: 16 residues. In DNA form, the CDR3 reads TGTGCCAGCAGCGCACAGGTAAACTACTATTCCTACGAGCAGTACTTC. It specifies CASSAQVNYYSYEQYF.

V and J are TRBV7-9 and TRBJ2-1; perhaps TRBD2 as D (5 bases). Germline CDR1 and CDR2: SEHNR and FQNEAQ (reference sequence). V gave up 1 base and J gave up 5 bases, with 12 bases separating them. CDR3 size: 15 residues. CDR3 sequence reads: CASSLGASSNNEQFF. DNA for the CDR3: TGTGCCAGCAGCTTAGGGGCTAGCAGTAACAATGAGCAGTTCTTC.

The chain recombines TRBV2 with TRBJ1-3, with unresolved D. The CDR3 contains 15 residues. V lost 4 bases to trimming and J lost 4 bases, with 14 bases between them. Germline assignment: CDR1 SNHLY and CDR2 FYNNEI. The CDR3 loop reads CASSGGNPQGNTIYF. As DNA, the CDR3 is TGTGCCAGCAGTGGAGGGAATCCCCAAGGAAACACCATATATTTT.

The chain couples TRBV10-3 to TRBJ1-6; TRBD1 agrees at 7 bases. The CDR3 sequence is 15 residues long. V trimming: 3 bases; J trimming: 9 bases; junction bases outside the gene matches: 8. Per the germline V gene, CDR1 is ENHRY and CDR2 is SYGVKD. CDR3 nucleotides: TGTGCCATCAGTGAAGGAGGGGGCCTTCGTTCACCCCTCCACTTT. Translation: CAISEGGGLRSPLHF.

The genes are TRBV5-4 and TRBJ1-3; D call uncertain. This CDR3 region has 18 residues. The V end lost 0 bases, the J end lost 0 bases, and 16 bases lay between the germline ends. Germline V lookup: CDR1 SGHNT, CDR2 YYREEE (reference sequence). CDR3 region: CASSLARQADISGNTIYF. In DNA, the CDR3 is TGTGCCAGCAGCTTGGCCAGGCAGGCAGATATCTCTGGAAACACCATATATTTT.

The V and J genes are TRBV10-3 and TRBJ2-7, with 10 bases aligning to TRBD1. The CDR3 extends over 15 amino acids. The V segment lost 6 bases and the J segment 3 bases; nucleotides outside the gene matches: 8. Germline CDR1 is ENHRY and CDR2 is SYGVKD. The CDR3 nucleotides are TGTGCCATCAGGGACTCCGGGACAGGGGTCTACGAGCAGTACTTC. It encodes CAIRDSGTGVYEQYF.

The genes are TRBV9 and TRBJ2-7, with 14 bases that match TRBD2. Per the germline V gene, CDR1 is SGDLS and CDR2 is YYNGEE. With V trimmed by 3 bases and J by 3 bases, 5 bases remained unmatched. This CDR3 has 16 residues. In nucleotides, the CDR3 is TGTGCCAGCAGCGGAGGGGGACTAGCGGGAGACTACGAGCAGTACTTC. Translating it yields CASSGGGLAGDYEQYF.

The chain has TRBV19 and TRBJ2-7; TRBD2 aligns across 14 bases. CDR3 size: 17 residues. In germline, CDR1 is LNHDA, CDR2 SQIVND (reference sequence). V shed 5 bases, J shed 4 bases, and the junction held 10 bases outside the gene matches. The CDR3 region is CASSSSGTSGSKYEQYF. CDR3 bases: TGTGCCAGTAGTTCCTCTGGGACTAGCGGGAGTAAATACGAGCAGTACTTC.

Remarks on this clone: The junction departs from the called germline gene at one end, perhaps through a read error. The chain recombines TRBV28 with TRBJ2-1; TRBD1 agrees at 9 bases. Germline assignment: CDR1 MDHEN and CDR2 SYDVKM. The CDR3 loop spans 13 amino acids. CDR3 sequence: CASSLGTGMGFLF. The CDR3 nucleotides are TGTGCCAGCAGTTTAGGGACAGGGATGGGATTCCTCTTC.

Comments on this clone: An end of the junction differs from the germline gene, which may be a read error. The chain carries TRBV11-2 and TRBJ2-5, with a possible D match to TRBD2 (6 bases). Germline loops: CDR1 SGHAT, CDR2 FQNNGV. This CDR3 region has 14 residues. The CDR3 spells CASSLEGLRETQYF. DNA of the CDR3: TGTGCCAGCAGCCTAGAGGGACTCCGAGAGACCCAGTACTTC.

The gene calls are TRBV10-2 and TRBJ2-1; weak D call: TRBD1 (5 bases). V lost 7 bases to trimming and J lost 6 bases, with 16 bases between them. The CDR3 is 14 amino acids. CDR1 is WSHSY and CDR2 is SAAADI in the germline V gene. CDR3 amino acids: CASTTGNLPNEQFF. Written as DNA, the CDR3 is TGCGCCAGCACCACAGGTAACCTCCCCAATGAGCAGTTCTTC.

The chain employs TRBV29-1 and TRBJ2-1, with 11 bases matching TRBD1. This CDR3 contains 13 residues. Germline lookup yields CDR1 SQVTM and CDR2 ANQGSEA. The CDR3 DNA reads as TGCACCCTAGGGGACAGGGGGGGGAATGAGCAGTTCTTC. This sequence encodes CTLGDRGGNEQFF.

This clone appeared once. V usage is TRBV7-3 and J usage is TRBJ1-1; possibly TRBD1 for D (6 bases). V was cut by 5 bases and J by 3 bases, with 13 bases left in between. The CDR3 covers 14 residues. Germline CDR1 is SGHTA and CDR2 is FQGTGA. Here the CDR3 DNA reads TGTGCCAGCAGCCTACAGGGTAGGCACACTGAAGCTTTCTTT. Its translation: CASSLQGRHTEAFF.